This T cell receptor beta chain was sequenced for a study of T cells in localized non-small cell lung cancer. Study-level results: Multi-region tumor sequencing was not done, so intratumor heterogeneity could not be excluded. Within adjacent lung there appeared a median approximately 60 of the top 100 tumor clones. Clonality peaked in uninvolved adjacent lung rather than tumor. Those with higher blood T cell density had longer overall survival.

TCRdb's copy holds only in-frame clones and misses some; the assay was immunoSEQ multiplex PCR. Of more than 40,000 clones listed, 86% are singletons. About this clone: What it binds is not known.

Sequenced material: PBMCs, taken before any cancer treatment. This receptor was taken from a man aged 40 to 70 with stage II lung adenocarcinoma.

The CDR3 DNA sequence: TGTGCCAGCAGTTACTCGAATAGGCTAGCCCCAGATACGCAGTATTTT. Its protein is CASSYSNRLAPDTQYF. V and J are TRBV6-6 and TRBJ2-3, with a possible D match to TRBD2 (5 bases). V gave up 0 bases and J gave up 4 bases, with 14 bases separating them. The CDR3 covers 16 residues. Germline loops: CDR1 MNHNY, CDR2 SVGAGI (reference sequence).